The present entry profiles one T cell receptor (beta chain) with its context. Authors' analysis steps: Reference gene primers were amplified, and this amplification served to estimate nucleated cell counts. The data were produced by immunoSEQ multiplex PCR, yet TCRdb's version contains in-frame clones alone and is incomplete. The DNA gave D and trimming, while V, J and clone size come from that table. The sample shows about 110,000 clones, over 80% of them seen only once. These data belong to a study of blood T cell repertoires in COVID-19. CDR3 length: 12 residues. V gave up 3 bases and J gave up 9 bases, with 10 bases separating them. Per the germline V gene, CDR1 is SGHNT and CDR2 is YYREEE (reference sequence).

This sequence was found in a woman between 65 and 79 years old with acute or convalescent COVID-19. Source material: peripheral blood. The chain is built from TRBV5-4 and TRBJ1-5, with a possible D match to TRBD1 (5 bases). CDR3 nucleotides: TGTGCCAGCAGCTCTTACACAGGGCCCCAGCATTTT. Translating gives CASSSYTGPQHF.